This T cell receptor beta chain originates from a study of cytomegalovirus exposure and HLA in healthy donors. General study findings and limits: Certain sequence variants were highly shared and formed a cluster, and this cluster was likely a sequencing artifact. A later analysis by the authors found several of the most significant clusters apparently linked to common viral pathogens.

A word on this clone: The antigen is not known.

This PCR relied on a set of 60 Vbeta primers and 13 Jbeta primers. The assay was immunoSEQ multiplex PCR, and TCRdb's table has in-frame clones only and misses some. The data show roughly 140,000 clones, 60% to 80% seen once. V lost 8 bases to trimming and J lost 7 bases, with 20 bases between them. Germline CDR1 is SEHNR and CDR2 is FQNEAQ (reference sequence). The CDR3 extends over 15 amino acids. What was sequenced was PBMCs. This receptor was obtained from a male donor in good health and CMV-seronegative. V and J are TRBV7-9 and TRBJ1-4; possible D gene TRBD1, 5 bases. In nucleotides, the CDR3 is TGTGCCAGCTCCCAGCGAAGCCTAAGGGGTGAAAAACTGTTTTTT. It yields the protein CASSQRSLRGEKLFF. The whole variable domain, remainder taken from reference TRBV7-9 and TRBJ1-4, is DTGVSQNPRHKITKRGQNVTFRCDPISEHNRLYWYRQTLGQGPEFLTYFQNEAQLEKSRLLSDRFSAERPKGSFSTLEIQRTEQGDSAMYLCASSQRSLRGEKLFFGSGTQLSVL.